One sample yielded the 27 T cell receptor beta chains listed below, sequenced in a study of shared clonotypes between healthy human individuals. Clones were sequenced by immunoSEQ multiplex PCR, and TCRdb holds only the in-frame ones, with some missing. The table shows over 750,000 clones, with roughly 96% occurring only once. CD45RO negativity and positive selection for CCR7 defined naive CD8 cells, a population that excluded terminally differentiated effector memory CD45RA+ cells. The sample consisted of naive CD8+ T cells sorted from blood. These receptors were collected from a young man in good health.

This clone is a singleton in its sample. The chain links TRBV18 to TRBJ2-7, with D perhaps given as TRBD1 or TRBD2 (5 bases each). The CDR3 sequence is 16 residues long. Trimming stripped 0 bases from V and 3 bases from J, with 15 bases between. Germline CDR1 KGHSH, CDR2 LQKENI. The CDR3 sequence is CASSPPGRGRIYEQYF. DNA for the CDR3: TGTGCCAGCTCACCACCAGGTCGGGGCAGGATCTACGAGCAGTACTTC.

The chain employs TRBV29-1 and TRBJ1-1; D is uncertain. Per germline, CDR1 SQVTM and CDR2 ANQGSEA. The CDR3 contains 12 residues. The V and J ends lost 4 bases and 0 bases respectively, with 6 bases between them. CDR3 nucleotide sequence: TGCAGCGTTGGCAGAGTGAACACTGAAGCTTTCTTT. It yields the protein CSVGRVNTEAFF.

This sequence joins TRBV5-4 and TRBJ2-3, with a weak D call TRBD2 (6 bases). V was pared by 4 bases and J by 4 bases, with 19 bases between. This CDR3 is built from 16 residues. Per the germline V gene, CDR1 is SGHNT and CDR2 is YYREEE (reference sequence). The CDR3 loop is CASSGPAGWSADTQYF. For the CDR3, the DNA is TGTGCCAGCAGCGGGCCTGCGGGATGGTCGGCAGATACGCAGTATTTT.

The chain couples TRBV2 to TRBJ2-7, with 10 bases fitting TRBD1. This CDR3 spans 14 amino acids. V gave up 4 bases and J gave up 7 bases; unmatched junction bases: 7. CDR1 SNHLY and CDR2 FYNNEI come from the germline V gene. As DNA, the CDR3 is TGTGCCAGCAGTGGACCCGGGACAGGGGAAGAGCAGTACTTC. It specifies CASSGPGTGEEQYF.

The V call is TRBV9, the J call TRBJ2-1, with TRBD1 matching 8 bases. The CDR3 has 16 residues. CDR1 is SGDLS and CDR2 is YYNGEE in the germline V gene. Trimming at V came to 3 bases and at J to 5 bases, leaving 10 bases not matched to a gene. The CDR3 region has the DNA TGTGCCAGCAGCGCCACGAAGGACAGGGCAAACAATGAGCAGTTCTTC. Amino acids: CASSATKDRANNEQFF.

The J gene is TRBJ1-5, the V gene TRBV11-2, with TRBD1 identical over 7 bases. The CDR3 loop spans 14 amino acids. Trimming took 4 bases from V and 7 from J; bases not matched to a gene: 7. CDR1 is SGHAT, CDR2 FQNNGV, per germline. CDR3 in amino acids: CASSSGGVLQPQHF. The DNA for the CDR3 is TGTGCCAGCAGCTCAGGGGGGGTCTTGCAGCCCCAGCATTTT.

Concerning this clone: This sample also contains other DNA sequences that code for the same CDR3. J is TRBJ2-5 and V is TRBV7-9; the D is unclear. V lost 3 bases and J lost 1, with 3 bases in between. From germline, CDR1 is SEHNR and CDR2 FQNEAQ (reference sequence). The CDR3 has 12 residues. In nucleotides, the CDR3 is TGTGCCAGCAGCTTTTTCCAAGAGACCCAGTACTTC. Its translation: CASSFFQETQYF. The full variable domain, completed using reference TRBV7-9 and TRBJ2-5, is DTGVSQNPRHKITKRGQNVTFRCDPISEHNRLYWYRQTLGQGPEFLTYFQNEAQLEKSRLLSDRFSAERPKGSFSTLEIQRTEQGDSAMYLCASSFFQETQYFGPGTRLLVL.

This clone was seen once. The chain couples TRBV29-1 to TRBJ2-7; 8 nucleotides match TRBD2. Looked up from germline, CDR1 is SQVTM and CDR2 is ANQGSEA. This CDR3 has 15 residues. Unmatched junction bases numbered 8, after V lost 3 bases and J lost 1 base. DNA for the CDR3: TGCAGCGTTGAGCTTGGCCAGCGGGAGTCCTACGAGCAGTACTTC. It yields the protein CSVELGQRESYEQYF.

The chain joins TRBV27 to TRBJ2-1; TRBD1 matches 7 bases. The CDR3 runs 13 residues. Germline V gene lookup returns CDR1 MNHEY and CDR2 SMNVEV (reference sequence). The V gene end was trimmed by 6 bases and the J gene end by 10 bases; junction bases not matched to a gene: 9. The chain's CDR3 is CASRPTGDREQFF. The CDR3 region has the DNA TGTGCCAGCAGGCCTACAGGGGACCGCGAGCAGTTCTTC.

V usage is TRBV7-2 and J usage is TRBJ1-3, with D possibly being TRBD1 (5 bases). In germline, CDR1 is SGHTA, CDR2 FQGNSA. This CDR3 comprises 15 residues. Trimming removed 1 base from V and 3 bases from J, with 10 bases in between. The CDR3 DNA is TGTGCCAGCAGCTTAGACAGGTTCGATGGAAACACCATATATTTT. Residues: CASSLDRFDGNTIYF.

CDR3 DNA: TGTGCCAGCAGCACAGGAGGGGGACAGGGCGACGAGCAGTACTTC. This encodes CASSTGGGQGDEQYF. This chain connects TRBV9 to TRBJ2-7; 9 bases match TRBD1. The CDR3 covers 15 residues. Losses at the gene ends were 4 bases for V and 5 bases for J; bases not matched to a gene: 10. Germline V gene sequence: CDR1 SGDLS, CDR2 YYNGEE.

The V call is TRBV7-9, the J call TRBJ1-3; tentative D call: TRBD1 (5 bases). Germline lookup yields CDR1 SEHNR and CDR2 FQNEAQ (reference sequence). The CDR3 runs to 16 residues. Trimming cost V 6 bases and J 4 bases, with 19 bases left between them. CDR3 in DNA: TGTGCCAGCAGTCAAACGACAGAGGGCTGGGGAAACACCATATATTTT. Translation gives CASSQTTEGWGNTIYF.

Here the CDR3 DNA reads TGTGCCAGCAGTGATGACAGGGGGAGGGTCACTGAAGCTTTCTTT. This translates into CASSDDRGRVTEAFF. V and J are TRBV6-1 and TRBJ1-1; 9 bases are a match to TRBD1. Germline V lookup: CDR1 MNHNS, CDR2 SASEGT. This CDR3 has 15 residues. V lost 3 bases to trimming and J lost 4 bases; unmatched junction nucleotides: 6.

The chain combines TRBV27 with TRBJ2-2; 7 bases match TRBD2. The V gene end was trimmed by 3 bases and the J gene end by 6 bases; junction bases not matched to a gene: 7. CDR1 and CDR2 from the germline V gene are MNHEY and SMNVEV (reference sequence). This CDR3 is built from 15 residues. CDR3 DNA: TGTGCCAGCAGTTTGGGGGGAGGGCCTTCCGGGGAGCTGTTTTTT. Translating gives CASSLGGGPSGELFF.

This rearrangement joins TRBV5-8 to TRBJ1-5; D is ambiguous. V was cut by 0 bases and J by 0 bases, with 7 bases left in between. CDR3 length equals 15 residues. Germline CDR1 SGHTS, CDR2 YDEGEE. CDR3 loop: CASSLDGISNQPQHF. The DNA of the CDR3 is TGTGCCAGCAGCTTGGATGGGATTAGCAATCAGCCCCAGCATTTT.

The gene calls are TRBV10-2 and TRBJ2-2, with no clear D. Trimming cost V 7 bases and J 8 bases, with 17 bases left between them. Germline-derived CDR1 and CDR2 are WSHSY and SAAADI. The CDR3 runs to 14 residues. CDR3: CASNPTTRLGELFF. The CDR3 DNA follows: TGCGCCAGCAACCCAACAACCCGCCTGGGGGAGCTGTTTTTT.

The V call is TRBV7-9, the J call TRBJ2-1; TRBD2 matches 12 bases. Germline V lookup: CDR1 SEHNR, CDR2 FQNEAQ (reference sequence). V was clipped by 5 bases and J by 7 bases; unmatched bases: 6. The CDR3 runs to 15 residues. The CDR3 DNA reads TGTGCCAGCAGCCCCAGACTAGCGGGAGAGAATGAGCAGTTCTTC. This translates into CASSPRLAGENEQFF. Based on the CDR3 plus reference TRBV7-9 and TRBJ2-1, the full variable domain is DTGVSQNPRHKITKRGQNVTFRCDPISEHNRLYWYRQTLGQGPEFLTYFQNEAQLEKSRLLSDRFSAERPKGSFSTLEIQRTEQGDSAMYLCASSPRLAGENEQFFGPGTRLTVL.

The V gene is TRBV25-1, the J gene TRBJ2-3, with TRBD1 matching 10 bases. The CDR3 sequence is 17 residues long. Germline CDR1 is MGHDK and CDR2 is SYGVNS. J was trimmed by 3 bases and V by 6 bases; bases with no gene match: 12. The CDR3 bases are TGTGCCAGCAGCGAAACCCAGACAGGGGGCTTGACAGATACGCAGTATTTT. Amino acid sequence: CASSETQTGGLTDTQYF.

The V gene is TRBV2, the J gene TRBJ2-5, with D possibly being TRBD2 (5 bases). The CDR3 contains 14 residues. Trimming took off 1 base at V and 4 bases at J, with 10 bases between the two ends. Germline V gene data show CDR1 as SNHLY and CDR2 as FYNNEI. CDR3 amino acids: CASSEEVAIETQYF. The CDR3 bases are TGTGCCAGCAGTGAAGAGGTAGCGATAGAGACCCAGTACTTC. Full variable domain (rest looked up from reference TRBV2 and TRBJ2-5): EPEVTQTPSHQVTQMGQEVILRCVPISNHLYFYWYRQILGQKVEFLVSFYNNEISEKSEIFDDQFSVERPDGSNFTLKIRSTKLEDSAMYFCASSEEVAIETQYFGPGTRLLVL.

The gene calls are TRBV6-1 and TRBJ2-1; D gene unclear. The CDR3 runs to 16 residues. Per the germline V gene, CDR1 is MNHNS and CDR2 is SASEGT. V lost 7 bases to trimming and J lost 0 bases, with 16 bases between them. CDR3 residues: CASNDFSLSSYNEQFF. In DNA form, the CDR3 reads TGTGCCAGCAATGACTTCTCCCTGAGCTCCTACAATGAGCAGTTCTTC.

This sequence joins TRBV7-3 and TRBJ2-1; TRBD2 aligns across 9 bases. The germline V gene encodes CDR1 SGHTA and CDR2 FQGTGA. Germline trimming cut 0 bases from V and 2 bases from J; bases unmatched to any gene: 5. The CDR3 is made up of 17 amino acids. The CDR3 region is CASSLTAGGVPYNEQFF. The CDR3 bases are TGTGCCAGCAGCTTAACAGCGGGAGGTGTACCCTACAATGAGCAGTTCTTC.

CDR3 bases: TGTGCCAGCAGTTCCATGACAGGACGGCAGCCCCAGCATTTT. This gives the protein CASSSMTGRQPQHF. This chain uses TRBV6-5 with TRBJ1-5; TRBD1 might be the D (6 bases). V gave up 4 bases and J gave up 7 bases, with 14 bases separating them. The germline gives CDR1 MNHEY, CDR2 SVGAGI. This CDR3 is built from 14 residues.

Concerning this clone itself: The junction and the germline gene differ at one end; a read error may be behind it. The V gene is TRBV7-7, the J gene TRBJ1-1; 9 nucleotides align to TRBD1. The CDR3 contains 17 residues. CDR1 SSHAT and CDR2 FNYEAQ come from the germline V gene (reference sequence). Here the CDR3 reads CASSLSVTGGADTEAFF. In DNA form, the CDR3 reads TGTGCTAGCAGCCTTTCGGTAACAGGGGGCGCCGACACTGAAGCTTTCTTT.

This chain uses TRBV7-6 with TRBJ2-1, with D tentatively TRBD1 (5 bases). CDR3 length: 14 amino acids. Germline CDR1 SGHVS, CDR2 FNYEAQ. The germline V and J ends were trimmed by 3 bases and 5 bases, with 11 bases remaining between them. DNA for the CDR3: TGTGCCAGCAGCTTGCAAGTAGGGGACAATGAGCAGTTCTTC. This gives the protein CASSLQVGDNEQFF.

The chain uses TRBV27 and TRBJ1-2; no definite D call. Germline CDR1 MNHEY, CDR2 SMNVEV (reference sequence). The CDR3 is 12 residues long. The V end was cut by 3 bases, the J end by 6 bases, with 8 bases between. DNA of the CDR3: TGTGCCAGCAGTTTCGATAATAATGGCTACACCTTC. Translated: CASSFDNNGYTF.

The chain links TRBV27 to TRBJ1-1; no clear D. Germline V gene sequence: CDR1 MNHEY, CDR2 SMNVEV (reference sequence). This CDR3 has 12 residues. With 7 bases removed from V and 5 bases from J, the gap between germline ends came to 11 bases. The CDR3 bases are TGTGCCAGCACCCCGGCGGCTACTGAAGCTTTCTTT. This codes for CASTPAATEAFF.

This rearrangement joins TRBV9 to TRBJ2-2; D call uncertain. The CDR3 length is 14 residues. Trimming removed 3 bases at V and 4 bases at J, with 10 bases between. Germline CDR1 reads SGDLS; CDR2 reads YYNGEE. CDR3 coding DNA: TGTGCCAGCAGCGCACCTACAGTCACCGGGGAGCTGTTTTTT. Translated, it gives CASSAPTVTGELFF.